Included here is one T cell receptor (beta chain) sequence, with context. This clonotype was counted ten times or more. Its antigen remains undetermined. Base qualities are missing; no much larger clone stands one base away. The entry originates in a study of regulatory T cells in long-lasting Graves disease (dated by TCRdb to 2020 to 2022). Describing the broader study: Antithyroid drugs had been taken for less than 3 months by newly diagnosed Graves' disease patients. TCR sequencing covered roughly 13 persistent and some 20 newly diagnosed Graves' disease patients, 33 samples in total. Peripheral blood TCR sequencing and RNA sequencing compared persistent Graves' disease patients with newly diagnosed Graves' disease patients. The study took place in China and was registered as a clinical trial. Points the paper makes about the study in general: More public clonotypes were shared among persistent patients (under 3,000) than among newly diagnosed patients (roughly 1,000). Compared with newly diagnosed patients, patients with persistent Graves' disease had lower TCR Shannon entropy and fewer highly expanded clones, which suggests clonal expansion. Sequencing and analysis were restricted to the TCR beta chain. As a limitation, the authors acknowledged that the small sample size may reduce accuracy. Because the primary lesion, thyroid tissue, could not be accessed, the study looked at peripheral blood alone.

The library was obtained by multiplex PCR. Reads for this sample came from an Illumina HiSeq 4000. CDR3 regions were amplified by Arm-PCR with iRepertoire HTBI primers to construct TCR beta libraries. Gel purification was performed on PCR products prior to sequencing. Under the source paper's analysis protocol: Gene usage analysis of CDR3 amino acid clonotypes used the 55 to 65 TRBV and 11 to 15 TRBJ segments found across samples. COPE and FqMerger were used to merge the filtered high-quality paired reads into contigs. BLAST was used to align contigs to IMGT TRBV, TRBD and TRBJ reference genes, with CDR3 defined following IMGT. Any clonotype with a frequency above 0.1% was counted as a highly expanded clone. Shannon entropy served as the measure of repertoire diversity, while the Gini coefficient captured V-J evenness. Public clonotypes were defined as clonotypes shared by more than one individual. TCRdb handled the public reads itself, with Q25 trimming in fastp and clone calling in MiXCR, and kept productive beta chains. Each entry is one CDR3 protein sequence, shown with its most common DNA and genes. TCRdb's processing, not the study's, gives the V and J calls here. Counted in this sample were a few hundred thousand distinct CDR3 sequences; 10% to 15% of them appeared once. The biggest ten clones account for 15% to 20% of the sample.

What this sample's time point label stands for: newly diagnosed GD, antithyroid drugs for less than 3 months. For both TCR sequencing and RNA sequencing, RNA was extracted from PBMCs in TRIzol. The diagnosis of Graves' disease was made according to American Thyroid Association guidelines. Recruitment of patients was carried out at an endocrinology department in Xi'an, China. From each patient, approximately 9.9 milliliters of peripheral blood was collected into an EDTA anticoagulant tube. Ficoll Paque Plus density gradient separation was used to isolate PBMCs, and no additional T cell sorting was done. An Agilent 2100 Bioanalyzer and agarose gel were used to check RNA quality, and a NanoDrop 2000 was used to measure RNA concentration. This sample also appeared in a second study, on T cells in Graves' hyperthyroidism and ophthalmopathy. The second investigation adds: A patient counted as having stable Graves' hyperthyroidism if no progression to ophthalmopathy occurred over 18 months of follow-up. Hyperthyroidism patients were newly diagnosed, with disease duration under 2 months, and aged 18 to 65 years. Exclusion was applied to patients with uncontrolled infections, other autoimmune diseases, pregnancy or lactation. Clinical symptoms, serum thyroxine and TRAb, thyroid ultrasound, and orbital computed tomography formed the basis for the diagnoses. A first-round RT-PCR of the TCR CDR3 used the HTBI primer set with the Qiagen OneStep RT-PCR kit. Blood samples also contained most of the expanded thyroid clonotypes (frequency above 0.001), which suggests that blood repertoires may reflect thyroid immune responses. Ophthalmopathy was separated from stable hyperthyroidism by a 13 V-J signature model, with about 86% sensitivity and about 81% specificity obtained in cross-validation and 80%/75% obtained in testing. In validation, progression to ophthalmopathy was predicted by the model with almost 71% sensitivity and just over 72% specificity, a median of 6.5 months before onset. A discovery cohort of roughly 100 patients, about 43 with Graves' ophthalmopathy and over 55 with stable Graves' hyperthyroidism, was used to find distinguishing TCR V-J signatures. An independent validation cohort of 18 to 20 hyperthyroidism patients and over 15 patients who later progressed to ophthalmopathy tested prospective prediction of ophthalmopathy. The roughly 94 discovery patients were randomly divided into training and test sets at a 7:3 ratio. In several Graves' hyperthyroidism patients, the study also compared T-cell repertoires from thyroid tissue with T-cell repertoires from blood. After sampling, hyperthyroidism patients received methimazole starting at 30 mg daily, and ophthalmopathy patients received high-dose intravenous methylprednisolone. The libraries were constructed in a second round of multiplex PCR and then size-selected and purified. Libraries were sequenced paired-end with 100 bp reads on an Illumina HiSeq2000. SOAPnuke was used to process the raw data, throwing out any read that contained adapters or uncalled bases, had a mean Phred below 15, or lacked an exact constant-primer or identifier match. COPE v1.2.5 was used to merge high-quality paired reads, and clonotypes were defined as unique nucleotide sequences. MiTCR v1.1 was used to align the clonotypes against IMGT TRBV, TRBD and TRBJ reference segments. The analysis was restricted to V-J combinations with a frequency above 0.0001, which together covered over 99% of the repertoires. The TCS score was defined as F50 (clonal expansion) divided by E x V (chaos), with BLOSUM62-based TCRdist calculated between CDR3 peptides within each V-J. Welch's t-statistics and random forest reduced 450 to 600 V-J features to 10 to 15, which were used in a naive Bayes classifier (R e1071). No statistical method was used to set the sample size in advance, and investigators knew the group allocation. The paper describes TCR Vbeta CDR3 sequencing of 135 peripheral blood samples, made up of approximately 40 ophthalmopathy patients, more than 70 hyperthyroidism patients and about 17 progressor patients.

The sample in question was peripheral blood mononuclear cells (PBMCs), obtained at new diagnosis, from a patient treated with antithyroid drugs. This TCR came from a woman aged 18-29 years with Graves disease. Donor details come from another sample of the same person, matched by shared clones.

CDR3 reads: CASTLAGGGSNEQFF. DNA sequence: TGTGCCAGCACACTAGCGGGGGGGGGAAGCAATGAGCAGTTCTTC. The V and J segments used are TRBV2 and TRBJ2-1; a stretch of 13 junction bases matches TRBD2. Trimming leaves V shorter by 7 bases and J shorter by 6 bases, with the junction holding 6 bases beyond the gene matches. The CDR3 runs 15 amino acids, cysteine and phenylalanine included. Only the CDR3 DNA stays, 45 bases, in frame from base 1. Sequences SNHLY (CDR1) and FYNNEI (CDR2) are obtained from the germline V gene.